This T cell receptor beta chain was captured in a study of Graves' ophthalmopathy and Graves' hyperthyroidism. Study-wide background: Hyperthyroidism showing no ophthalmopathy within 18 months of follow-up was stable.

This clonotype was seen just once. The target antigen is unknown. Broader study findings: A model built from 13 signatures distinguished ophthalmopathy from stable hyperthyroidism with about 86% sensitivity and approximately 81% specificity.

Exclusion criteria comprised other autoimmune diseases, uncontrolled infections, pregnancy or lactation in patients. Diagnosis relied on clinical symptoms, serum thyroxine, TRAb, thyroid ultrasound and orbital computed tomography. This CDR3 has 15 residues. Germline CDR1 reads SGHTA; CDR2 reads FQGNSA. The trim removed 5 bases at V and 1 base at J, leaving 8 bases unmatched. The study amplified TCR beta CDR3 regions using RNA transcripts. RT-PCR in the first round used HTBI primers; a second-round multiplex PCR followed. TCRdb independently ran MiXCR on the multiplex PCR reads; one entry per CDR3 protein. The sample carries 1 million to 1.3 million distinct CDR3 sequences, less than 45% recorded once.

V and J are TRBV7-2 and TRBJ2-7; 7 bases align to TRBD1. The clonotype comes from an adult man with Graves' hyperthyroidism. Material: peripheral blood or thyroid tissue (not recorded which). The CDR3 region is CASSIDRVGSYEQYF. The CDR3 bases are TGTGCCAGCAGCATCGACAGGGTAGGGTCCTACGAGCAGTACTTC.